This T cell receptor beta chain was sequenced for a study of spatial heterogeneity in lung cancer. Study-level background: Detected beta-chain sequences consistently exceeded alpha-chain sequences. General study points: Counts that tracked tumor mutation counts were those of expanded intratumoral alpha and beta TCRs.

Using its own MiXCR run on the 5' RACE reads, TCRdb lists one record per CDR3 protein. The sample has about 7,800 distinct CDR3 sequences; around 8.5% are singletons. Noted time point: sample taken at primary tumor resection. The cohort: approximately 74 early-stage, untreated non-small cell lung cancer patients. Sequencing covered unsorted whole RNA taken from tumor, nontumor lung or frozen PBMC. As regards this clonotype: Its cognate antigen is unknown.

CDR3 length: 17 amino acids. Germline CDR1 PRHDT, CDR2 FYEKMQ (reference sequence). Deletions cut 5 bases from V and 2 bases from J, with 22 bases between. The clonotype originates from a male donor with early-stage non-small cell lung cancer. The sample in question was lung tumor tissue, obtained at surgery. The chain links TRBV13 to TRBJ2-7; perhaps TRBD1 as D (7 bases). CDR3 protein: CASSPRGVGGFAYEQYF. In DNA form, the CDR3 reads TGTGCCAGCAGCCCCAGGGGGGTTGGGGGATTCGCCTACGAGCAGTACTTC.